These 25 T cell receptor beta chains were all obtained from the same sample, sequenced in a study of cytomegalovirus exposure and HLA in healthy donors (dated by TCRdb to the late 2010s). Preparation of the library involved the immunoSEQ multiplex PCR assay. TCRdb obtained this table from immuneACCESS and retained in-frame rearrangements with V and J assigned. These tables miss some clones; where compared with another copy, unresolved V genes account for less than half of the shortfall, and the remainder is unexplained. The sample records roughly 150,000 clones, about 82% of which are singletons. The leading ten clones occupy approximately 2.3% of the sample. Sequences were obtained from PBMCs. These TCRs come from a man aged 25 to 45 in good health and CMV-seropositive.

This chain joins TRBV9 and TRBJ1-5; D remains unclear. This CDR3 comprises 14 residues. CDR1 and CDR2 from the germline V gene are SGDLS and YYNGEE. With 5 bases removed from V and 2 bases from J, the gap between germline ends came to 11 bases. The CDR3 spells CASSEGSGNQPQHF. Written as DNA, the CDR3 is TGTGCCAGCAGTGAGGGTTCGGGCAATCAGCCCCAGCATTTT.

CDR3 loop: CASSWRDEQYF. CDR3 bases: TGTGCCAGTAGTTGGCGGGACGAGCAGTACTTC. The chain joins TRBV19 to TRBJ2-7; tentatively, D is TRBD2 (5 bases). The CDR3 runs 11 residues. V was shortened by 5 bases and J by 5 bases, with 7 bases between the two germline ends. CDR1 and CDR2 from the germline V gene are LNHDA and SQIVND (reference sequence).

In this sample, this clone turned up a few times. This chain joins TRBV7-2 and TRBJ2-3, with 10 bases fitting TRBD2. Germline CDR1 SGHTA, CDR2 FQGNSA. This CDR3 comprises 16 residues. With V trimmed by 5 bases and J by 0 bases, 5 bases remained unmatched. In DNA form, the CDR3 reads TGTGCCAGCAGCCCCGCGGGACTAGCGAGCACAGATACGCAGTATTTT. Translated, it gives CASSPAGLASTDTQYF.

This chain's CDR3 is CASSFRATGELFF. The CDR3 bases are TGTGCCAGCAGTTTCAGGGCGACCGGGGAGCTGTTTTTT. V is TRBV28 and J is TRBJ2-2, with TRBD1 as a possible D gene (5 bases). Germline V lookup: CDR1 MDHEN, CDR2 SYDVKM. Trimming took 3 bases from V and 5 from J, leaving 7 bases between them. There are 13 residues in the CDR3.

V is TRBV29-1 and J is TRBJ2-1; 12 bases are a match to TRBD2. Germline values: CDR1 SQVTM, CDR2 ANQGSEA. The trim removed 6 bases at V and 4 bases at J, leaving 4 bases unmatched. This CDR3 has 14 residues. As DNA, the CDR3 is TGCAGCGTGGCGGGACTAGCGGGTTACAATGAGCAGTTCTTC. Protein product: CSVAGLAGYNEQFF.

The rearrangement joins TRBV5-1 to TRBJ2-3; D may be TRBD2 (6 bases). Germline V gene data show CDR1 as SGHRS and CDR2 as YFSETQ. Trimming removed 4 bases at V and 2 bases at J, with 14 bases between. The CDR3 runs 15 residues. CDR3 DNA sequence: TGCGCCAGCAGCCCATCGGCGGGGTTCACAGATACGCAGTATTTT. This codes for CASSPSAGFTDTQYF.

The CDR3 DNA reads as TGTGCCAGCAGAGGACTAGCGGGGGACGCAGATACGCAGTATTTT. Translated: CASRGLAGDADTQYF. V gene TRBV6-5 combines with J gene TRBJ2-3, with TRBD2 matching over 13 bases. The CDR3 totals 15 residues. Germline trimming cut 6 bases from V and 4 bases from J; bases unmatched to any gene: 4. The germline V gene encodes CDR1 MNHEY and CDR2 SVGAGI.

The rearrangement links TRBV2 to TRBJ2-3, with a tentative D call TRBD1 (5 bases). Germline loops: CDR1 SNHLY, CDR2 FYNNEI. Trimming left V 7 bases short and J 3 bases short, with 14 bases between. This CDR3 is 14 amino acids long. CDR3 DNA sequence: TGTGCCAGCAAAGTAGGGGAATCGACAGATACGCAGTATTTT. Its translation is CASKVGESTDTQYF. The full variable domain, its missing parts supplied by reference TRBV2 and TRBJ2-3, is EPEVTQTPSHQVTQMGQEVILRCVPISNHLYFYWYRQILGQKVEFLVSFYNNEISEKSEIFDDQFSVERPDGSNFTLKIRSTKLEDSAMYFCASKVGESTDTQYFGPGTRLTVL.

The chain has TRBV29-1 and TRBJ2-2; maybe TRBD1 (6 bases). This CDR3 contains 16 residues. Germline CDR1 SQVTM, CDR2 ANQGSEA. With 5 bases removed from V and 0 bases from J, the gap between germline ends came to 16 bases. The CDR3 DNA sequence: TGCAGCGTTTCATTTGTGGGACACTCGAACACCGGGGAGCTGTTTTTT. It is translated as CSVSFVGHSNTGELFF.

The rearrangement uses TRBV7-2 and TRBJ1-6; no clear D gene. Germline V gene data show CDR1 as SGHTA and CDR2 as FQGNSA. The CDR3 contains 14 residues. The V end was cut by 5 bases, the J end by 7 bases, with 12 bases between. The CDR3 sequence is CASSPKPGNSPLHF. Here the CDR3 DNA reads TGTGCCAGCAGCCCCAAACCGGGGAATTCACCCCTCCACTTT. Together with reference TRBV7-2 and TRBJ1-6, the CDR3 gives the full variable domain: GAGVSQSPSNKVTEKGKDVELRCDPISGHTALYWYRQSLGQGLEFLIYFQGNSAPDKSGLPSDRFSAERTGGSVSTLTIQRTQQEDSAVYLCASSPKPGNSPLHFGNGTRLTVT.

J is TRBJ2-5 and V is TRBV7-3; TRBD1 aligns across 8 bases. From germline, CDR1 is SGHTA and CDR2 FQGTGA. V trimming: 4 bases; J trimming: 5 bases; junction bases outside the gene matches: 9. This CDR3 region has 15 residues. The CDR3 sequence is CASSSDRGSWETQYF. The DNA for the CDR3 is TGTGCCAGCAGCTCCGACAGGGGCTCCTGGGAGACCCAGTACTTC.

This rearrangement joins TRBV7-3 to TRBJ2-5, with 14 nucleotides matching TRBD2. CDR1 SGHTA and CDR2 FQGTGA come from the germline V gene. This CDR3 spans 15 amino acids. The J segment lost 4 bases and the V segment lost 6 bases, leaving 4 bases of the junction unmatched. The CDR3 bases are TGTGCCAGCAGTTCAGGGACTAGCGGGGGAGAGACCCAGTACTTC. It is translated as CASSSGTSGGETQYF.

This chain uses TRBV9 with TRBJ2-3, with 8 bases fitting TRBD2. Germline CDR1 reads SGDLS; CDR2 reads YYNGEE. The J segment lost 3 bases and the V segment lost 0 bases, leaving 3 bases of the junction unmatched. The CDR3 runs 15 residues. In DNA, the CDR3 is TGTGCCAGCAGCGTAGACGTAGCGGGGACAGATACGCAGTATTTT. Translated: CASSVDVAGTDTQYF.

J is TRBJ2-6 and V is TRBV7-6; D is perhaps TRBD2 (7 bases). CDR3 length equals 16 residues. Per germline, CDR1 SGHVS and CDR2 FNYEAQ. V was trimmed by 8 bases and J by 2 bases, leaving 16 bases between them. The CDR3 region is CASSRRGAAGANVLTF. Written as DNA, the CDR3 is TGTGCCAGCTCTCGCCGGGGGGCCGCTGGGGCCAACGTCCTGACTTTC.

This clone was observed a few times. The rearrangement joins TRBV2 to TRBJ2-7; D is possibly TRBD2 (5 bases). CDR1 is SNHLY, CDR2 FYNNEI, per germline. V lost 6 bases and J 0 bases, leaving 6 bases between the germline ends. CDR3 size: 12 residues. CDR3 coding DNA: TGTGCCAGCAGGGGGAGCTCCTACGAGCAGTACTTC. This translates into CASRGSSYEQYF.

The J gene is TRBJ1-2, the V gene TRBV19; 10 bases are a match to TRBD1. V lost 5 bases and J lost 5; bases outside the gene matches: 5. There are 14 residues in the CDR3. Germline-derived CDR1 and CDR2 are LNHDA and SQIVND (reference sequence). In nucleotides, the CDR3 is TGTGCCAGTAGTCAGGACAGGGGGACGTATGGCTACACCTTC. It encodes CASSQDRGTYGYTF.

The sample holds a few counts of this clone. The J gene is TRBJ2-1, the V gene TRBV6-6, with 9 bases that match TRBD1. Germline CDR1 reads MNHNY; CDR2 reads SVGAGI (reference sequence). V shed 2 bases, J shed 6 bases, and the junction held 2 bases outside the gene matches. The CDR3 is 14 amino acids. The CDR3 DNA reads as TGTGCCAGCAGTTACGGGACAGGGATCAATGAGCAGTTCTTC. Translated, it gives CASSYGTGINEQFF.

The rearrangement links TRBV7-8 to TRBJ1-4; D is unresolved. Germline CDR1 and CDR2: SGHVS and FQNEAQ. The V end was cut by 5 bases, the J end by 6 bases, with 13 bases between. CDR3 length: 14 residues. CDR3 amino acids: CASSPPGVHEKLFF. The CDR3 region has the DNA TGTGCCAGCAGCCCCCCGGGTGTTCATGAAAAACTGTTTTTT.

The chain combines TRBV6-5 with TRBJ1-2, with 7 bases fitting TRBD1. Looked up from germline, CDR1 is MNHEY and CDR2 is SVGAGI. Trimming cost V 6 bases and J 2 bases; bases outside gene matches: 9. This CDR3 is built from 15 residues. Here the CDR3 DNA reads TGTGCCAGCAGCCCAACGGAGGGGGCGAACTATGGCTACACCTTC. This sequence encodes CASSPTEGANYGYTF.

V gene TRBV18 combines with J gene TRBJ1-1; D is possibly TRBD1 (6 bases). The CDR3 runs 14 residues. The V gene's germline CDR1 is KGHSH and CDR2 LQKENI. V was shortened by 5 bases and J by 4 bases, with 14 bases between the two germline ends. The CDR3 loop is CASSYTRGGTEAFF. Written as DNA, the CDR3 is TGTGCCAGCTCATATACCAGGGGTGGCACTGAAGCTTTCTTT. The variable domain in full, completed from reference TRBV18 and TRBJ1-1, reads NAGVMQNPRHLVRRRGQEARLRCSPMKGHSHVYWYRQLPEEGLKFMVYLQKENIIDESGMPKERFSAEFPKEGPSILRIQQVVRGDSAAYFCASSYTRGGTEAFFGQGTRLTVV.

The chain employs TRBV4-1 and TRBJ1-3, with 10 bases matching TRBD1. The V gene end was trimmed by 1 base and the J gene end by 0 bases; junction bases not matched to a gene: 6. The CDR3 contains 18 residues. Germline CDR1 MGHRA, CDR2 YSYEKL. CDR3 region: CASSQGQGALLSGNTIYF. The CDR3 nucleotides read TGCGCCAGCAGCCAAGGACAGGGGGCCCTTCTCTCTGGAAACACCATATATTTT.

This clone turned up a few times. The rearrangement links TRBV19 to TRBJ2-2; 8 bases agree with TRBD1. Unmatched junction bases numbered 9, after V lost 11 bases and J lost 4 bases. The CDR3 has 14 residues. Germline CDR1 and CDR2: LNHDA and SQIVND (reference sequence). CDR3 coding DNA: TGTGCCTCCAGCCAGGGGGCTTTCACCGGGGAGCTGTTTTTT. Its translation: CASSQGAFTGELFF.

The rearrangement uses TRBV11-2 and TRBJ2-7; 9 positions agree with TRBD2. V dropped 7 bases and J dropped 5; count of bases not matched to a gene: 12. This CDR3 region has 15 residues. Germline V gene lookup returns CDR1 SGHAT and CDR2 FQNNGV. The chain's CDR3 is CASTLLAGGPHEQYF. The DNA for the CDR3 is TGTGCCAGCACCCTCTTGGCGGGGGGGCCCCACGAGCAGTACTTC.

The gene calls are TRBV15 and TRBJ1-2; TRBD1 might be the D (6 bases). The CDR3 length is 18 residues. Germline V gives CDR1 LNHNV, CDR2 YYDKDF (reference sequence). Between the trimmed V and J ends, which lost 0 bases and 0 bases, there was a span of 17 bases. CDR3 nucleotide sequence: TGTGCCACCAGCAGAGATAAAGGGGGGGCCCTCTCTAACTATGGCTACACCTTC. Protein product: CATSRDKGGALSNYGYTF.

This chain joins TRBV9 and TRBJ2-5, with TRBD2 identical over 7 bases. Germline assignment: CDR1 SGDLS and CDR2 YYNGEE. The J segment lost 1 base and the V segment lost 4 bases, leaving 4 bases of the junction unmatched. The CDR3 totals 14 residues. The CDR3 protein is CASSFTGGQETQYF. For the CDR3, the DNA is TGTGCCAGCAGCTTTACGGGAGGCCAAGAGACCCAGTACTTC.